This T cell receptor (beta chain) was sequenced in a study of cytotoxic CD8 clonotypes in ibrutinib-treated CLL. The wider study: Patients: some 11 relapsed/refractory, roughly 16 treatment-naive, roughly 18 IGHV unmutated.

Method: immunoSEQ multiplex PCR; TCRdb's copy keeps in-frame clones and lacks some. In the table there are roughly 180,000 clones, 72% of which are singletons. Study results and limitations: At baseline, clonality was higher than in age-matched healthy donors and correlated with CD8+ counts.

On this clone itself: Antigen: not known.

The CDR3 is 15 amino acids. Trimming took 6 bases from V and 5 from J; bases not matched to a gene: 10. Germline V gives CDR1 WSHSY, CDR2 SAAADI. This sequence was found in a human donor with chronic lymphocytic leukemia. J is TRBJ1-1 and V is TRBV10-2, with 9 bases identical to TRBD1. The starting material was PBMCs, obtained after 24 months of ibrutinib treatment. CDR3 DNA sequence: TGCGCCAGCAGAGGGGACAGGGAGGGTGTGACTGAAGCTTTCTTT. This sequence encodes CASRGDREGVTEAFF.